Listed here are 17 T cell receptor beta chains from one sample, sequenced in a study of blood T cell repertoires in COVID-19. Clones were sequenced by immunoSEQ multiplex PCR, and TCRdb holds only the in-frame ones, with some missing. The sample includes around 44,000 clones, approximately 92% of them seen just once. The source material was peripheral blood. These receptor sequences come from a human donor in a cohort sampled during active COVID-19.

J is TRBJ2-7 and V is TRBV11-2; D perhaps matches TRBD1 (5 bases). Germline loops: CDR1 SGHAT, CDR2 FQNNGV. Trimming cost V 7 bases and J 13 bases, with 17 bases left between them. CDR3 length: 11 residues. CDR3 loop: CASNNRRGIYF. CDR3 in DNA: TGTGCCAGCAACAATCGAAGGGGCATTTACTTC.

This clone showed up just a few times. This chain uses TRBV28 with TRBJ1-6, with D tentatively TRBD1 (5 bases). This CDR3 has 12 amino acids. CDR1 is MDHEN and CDR2 is SYDVKM in the germline V gene. The V end was cut by 7 bases, the J end by 8 bases, with 9 bases between. CDR3 bases: TGTGCCAGCAAACTCAGGGATTCACCCCTCCACTTT. Encoded protein: CASKLRDSPLHF.

The rearrangement joins TRBV11-2 to TRBJ1-4; D gene unclear. Germline loops: CDR1 SGHAT, CDR2 FQNNGV. The CDR3 contains 16 residues. V lost 0 bases and J lost 3, with 11 bases in between. The CDR3 DNA is TGTGCCAGCAGCTTAGATGGCCGGGTAGCTAATGAAAAACTGTTTTTT. Protein sequence: CASSLDGRVANEKLFF. Drawing the rest from reference TRBV11-2 and TRBJ1-4, the complete variable domain is EAGVAQSPRYKIIEKRQSVAFWCNPISGHATLYWYQQILGQGPKLLIQFQNNGVVDDSQLPKDRFSAERLKGVDSTLKIQPAKLEDSAVYLCASSLDGRVANEKLFFGSGTQLSVL.

The chain joins TRBV30 to TRBJ2-3; 11 bases line up with TRBD2. Germline CDR1 reads GTSNPN; CDR2 reads SVGIG (reference sequence). V lost 3 bases, J lost 1 base, and 3 bases stayed unmatched. This CDR3 has 15 residues. The CDR3 DNA is TGTGCCTGGAGGAGGGGACTAGCGGGCACAGATACGCAGTATTTT. Its protein product is CAWRRGLAGTDTQYF.

The J gene is TRBJ1-3, the V gene TRBV7-2, with 7 bases fitting TRBD1. Germline V gene lookup returns CDR1 SGHTA and CDR2 FQGNSA. The trim removed 5 bases at V and 6 bases at J, leaving 7 bases unmatched. The CDR3 is 14 residues long. Here the CDR3 reads CASSPQGPSNTIYF. The CDR3 DNA is TGTGCCAGCAGCCCACAGGGGCCGTCAAACACCATATATTTT.

The chain employs TRBV2 and TRBJ2-4, with a weak D call TRBD2 (6 bases). The ends were cut back, 8 bases at V and 10 bases at J, with 15 bases in the middle. The CDR3 sequence is 12 residues long. Germline-derived CDR1 and CDR2 are SNHLY and FYNNEI. The CDR3 DNA sequence: TGTGCCAGCGGTGGCGGGGTAGGAATTCAGTACTTC. Its protein product is CASGGGVGIQYF.

The chain uses TRBV5-1 and TRBJ2-5; possibly TRBD1 for D (6 bases). Per the germline V gene, CDR1 is SGHRS and CDR2 is YFSETQ. V lost 4 bases to trimming and J lost 2 bases, with 12 bases between them. CDR3 size: 14 residues. The CDR3 region has the DNA TGCGCCAGCAGCAGGGACATTACACAAGAGACCCAGTACTTC. It is translated as CASSRDITQETQYF.

This chain joins TRBV28 and TRBJ1-2, with 7 bases aligning to TRBD1. J gave up 2 bases and V 6 bases, and 9 bases lay outside the gene matches. The germline CDR1 and CDR2 sequences are MDHEN and SYDVKM. The CDR3 is 15 residues long. The CDR3 bases are TGTGCCAGCAGGACAGGGTCAGGGTTAAACTATGGCTACACCTTC. The encoded protein is CASRTGSGLNYGYTF.

The gene calls are TRBV7-2 and TRBJ2-1; no firm D call. V was clipped by 8 bases and J by 10 bases, with 18 bases between them. The CDR3 contains 13 residues. Germline assignment: CDR1 SGHTA and CDR2 FQGNSA. CDR3 sequence (DNA): TGTGCCAGCCCGCAGGCCCGGTCTGGCGAGCAGTTCTTC. Its translation: CASPQARSGEQFF.

This clone was picked up one time. The CDR3 nucleotides are TGTGCCAGCAGTGAGGAGGGGTACTATGGCTACACCTTC. Translating gives CASSEEGYYGYTF. The gene calls are TRBV2 and TRBJ1-2; TRBD1 might be the D (5 bases). Per germline, CDR1 SNHLY and CDR2 FYNNEI. This CDR3 region has 13 residues. V was trimmed by 3 bases and J by 3 bases, leaving 8 bases between them.

This chain joins TRBV18 and TRBJ1-1, with D possibly being TRBD1 (6 bases). Trimming took 3 bases from V and 1 from J, leaving 12 bases between them. CDR3 length: 15 amino acids. Germline CDR1 reads KGHSH; CDR2 reads LQKENI. The DNA of the CDR3 is TGTGCCAGCTCACCTCCTGGGACACCGAACACTGAAGCTTTCTTT. This codes for CASSPPGTPNTEAFF. The variable domain in full, completed from reference TRBV18 and TRBJ1-1, reads NAGVMQNPRHLVRRRGQEARLRCSPMKGHSHVYWYRQLPEEGLKFMVYLQKENIIDESGMPKERFSAEFPKEGPSILRIQQVVRGDSAAYFCASSPPGTPNTEAFFGQGTRLTVV.

The V and J genes are TRBV19 and TRBJ2-7; 9 nucleotides line up with TRBD2. There are 15 residues in the CDR3. V gave up 6 bases and J gave up 7 bases; unmatched junction bases: 13. Germline-derived CDR1 and CDR2 are LNHDA and SQIVND (reference sequence). The CDR3 spells CASSAGGSGRGEQYF. CDR3 coding DNA: TGTGCCAGTAGCGCTGGGGGTAGCGGGAGAGGTGAGCAGTACTTC.

This clone showed up just once. This chain connects TRBV5-6 to TRBJ2-1; TRBD2 might be the D (6 bases). The V end was cut by 0 bases, the J end by 9 bases, with 13 bases between. The CDR3 sequence is 14 residues long. Germline V gene data show CDR1 as SGHDT and CDR2 as YYEEEE. The CDR3 loop is CASSLGHTSTEQFF. The CDR3 nucleotides are TGTGCCAGCAGCTTGGGCCACACTAGCACTGAGCAGTTCTTC.

The chain carries TRBV6-6 and TRBJ2-7; 9 bases are shared with TRBD2. The CDR3 consists of 13 residues. Germline CDR1 MNHNY, CDR2 SVGAGI (reference sequence). J lost 3 bases, V lost 6 bases, and 3 bases had no gene match. CDR3 in DNA: TGTGCCAGCAGGACGACTAGCGGCTACGAGCAGTACTTC. This sequence encodes CASRTTSGYEQYF.

This chain joins TRBV21-1 and TRBJ2-7; TRBD2 is taken as the D call from the table, unchecked against the DNA. TRBV21-1 is a known pseudogene. The length of the CDR3 is 16 residues. This CDR3 reads CASSTPRLDSSYEQYF. DNA for the CDR3: TGTGCCAGCAGCACCCCCAGACTAGATAGCTCCTACGAGCAGTACTTC.

This clone was recorded only once. This chain connects TRBV18 to TRBJ2-2, with unresolved D. V shed 3 bases and J shed 8 bases, with 10 bases lying between them. The germline CDR1 and CDR2 sequences are KGHSH and LQKENI. The CDR3 is 13 residues long. This chain's CDR3 is CASSPLTEGELFF. The CDR3 DNA reads as TGTGCCAGCTCACCCCTCACCGAGGGGGAGCTGTTTTTT.

The V and J genes are TRBV4-1 and TRBJ1-5, with TRBD1 matching 8 bases. CDR3 length: 17 amino acids. Germline V gene lookup returns CDR1 MGHRA and CDR2 YSYEKL. Losses at the gene ends were 0 bases for V and 4 bases for J; bases not matched to a gene: 8. For the CDR3, the DNA is TGCGCCAGCAGCCAAGAGCCGGACAGGGCGGGTAATCAGCCCCAGCATTTT. This sequence encodes CASSQEPDRAGNQPQHF.